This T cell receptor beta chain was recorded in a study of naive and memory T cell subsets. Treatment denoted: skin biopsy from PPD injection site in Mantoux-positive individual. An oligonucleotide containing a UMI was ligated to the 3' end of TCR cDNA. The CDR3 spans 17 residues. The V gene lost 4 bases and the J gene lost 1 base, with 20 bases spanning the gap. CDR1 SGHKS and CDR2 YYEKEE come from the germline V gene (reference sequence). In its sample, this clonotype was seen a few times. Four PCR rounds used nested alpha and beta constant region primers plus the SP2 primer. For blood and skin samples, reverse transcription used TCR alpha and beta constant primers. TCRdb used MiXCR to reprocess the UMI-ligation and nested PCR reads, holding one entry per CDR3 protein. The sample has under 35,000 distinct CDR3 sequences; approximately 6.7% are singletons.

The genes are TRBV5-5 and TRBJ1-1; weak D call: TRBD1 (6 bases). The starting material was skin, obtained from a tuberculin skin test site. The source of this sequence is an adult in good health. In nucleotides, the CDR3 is TGTGCCAGCAGCATACAGGGACTCGGCATCGGGAACACTGAAGCTTTCTTT. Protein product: CASSIQGLGIGNTEAFF.